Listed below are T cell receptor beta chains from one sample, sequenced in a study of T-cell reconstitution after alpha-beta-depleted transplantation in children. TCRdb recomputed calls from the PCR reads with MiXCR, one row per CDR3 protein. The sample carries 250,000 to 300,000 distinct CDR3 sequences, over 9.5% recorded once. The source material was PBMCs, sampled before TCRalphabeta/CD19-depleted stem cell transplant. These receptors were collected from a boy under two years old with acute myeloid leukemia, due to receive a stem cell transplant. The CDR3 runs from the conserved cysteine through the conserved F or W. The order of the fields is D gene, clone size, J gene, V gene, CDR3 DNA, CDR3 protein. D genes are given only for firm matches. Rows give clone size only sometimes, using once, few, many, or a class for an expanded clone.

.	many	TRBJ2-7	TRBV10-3	TGTGCCACAGGGTTGGAGTACGAGCAGTACTTC	CATGLEYEQYF
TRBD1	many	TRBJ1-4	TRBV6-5	TGTGCCAGCAGTTACCGACCGGGACAGGGAGAAAAACTGTTTTTT	CASSYRPGQGEKLFF
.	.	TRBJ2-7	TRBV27	TGTGCCAGCAGACTAGGCACCCTCTACGAGCAGTACTTC	CASRLGTLYEQYF
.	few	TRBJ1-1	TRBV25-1	TGTGCCAGCAGTGGGGGTTGGTGGAACACTGAAGCTTTCTTT	CASSGGWWNTEAFF
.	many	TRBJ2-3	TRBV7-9	TGTGCCAGCAGCTTATCCCCTGCGGCAGATACGCAGTATTTT	CASSLSPAADTQYF
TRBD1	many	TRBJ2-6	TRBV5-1	TGCGCCAGCAGCCCTGAGGGGGCCAGGAGCTCTGGGGCCAACGTCCTGACTTTC	CASSPEGARSSGANVLTF
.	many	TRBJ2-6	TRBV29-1	TGCAGCGTTGAAGATGTCACACTCTCTGGGGCCAACGTCCTGACTTTC	CSVEDVTLSGANVLTF
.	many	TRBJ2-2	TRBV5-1	TGCGCCAGCAGCTTGGAGAATACGAACACCGGGGAGCTGTTTTTT	CASSLENTNTGELFF
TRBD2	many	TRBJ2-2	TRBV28	TGTGCCAGCAGTTTTTCTGGACTAGCGGTGAACACCGGGGAGCTGTTTTTT	CASSFSGLAVNTGELFF
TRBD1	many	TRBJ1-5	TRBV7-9	TGTGCCAGCAGCCCTGACAGGGCCCTTCAGCCCCAGCATTTT	CASSPDRALQPQHF
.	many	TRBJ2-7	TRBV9	TGTGCCAGCAGCGTAGGGACAGGGAGGGACGAGCAGTACTTC	CASSVGTGRDEQYF
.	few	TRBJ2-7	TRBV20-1	TGCAGTGCTAGAGTGAGCGGTAGACCTCCCGGGGAGCAGTACTTC	CSARVSGRPPGEQYF
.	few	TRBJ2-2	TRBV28	TGTGCCAGCAGTCCAATAGTGGGTACGGCCGGGGAGCTGTTTTTT	CASSPIVGTAGELFF
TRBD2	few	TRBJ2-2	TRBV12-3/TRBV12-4	TGTGCCAGCATTGGGGGGGCGAACACCGGGGAGCTGTTTTTT	CASIGGANTGELFF
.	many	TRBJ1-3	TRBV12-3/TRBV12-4	TGTGCCAGCAGTTTACGAAACACCATATATTTT	CASSLRNTIYF
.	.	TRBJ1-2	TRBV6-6	TGTGCCAGCGACCCTGGGCTCAGCGCCTTC	CASDPGLSAF
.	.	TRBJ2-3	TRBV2	TGTGCCAGGAACTTAGACTCTAGCACAGATACGCAGTATTTT	CARNLDSSTDTQYF
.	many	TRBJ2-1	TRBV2	TGTGCCAGCACCTGGGTCGGTGAGCAGTTCTTC	CASTWVGEQFF
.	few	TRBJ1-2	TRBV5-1	TGCGCCAGCAGCCCCGACCCTGGAGGCCTTTATGGCTACACCTTC	CASSPDPGGLYGYTF
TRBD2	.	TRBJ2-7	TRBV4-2	TGTGCCAGCAGCCAGGGAACCGGGACTAGATCCTACGAGCAGTACTTC	CASSQGTGTRSYEQYF
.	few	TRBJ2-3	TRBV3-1	TGTGCCAGCAGCTCCCGGGCCCCAAACGTGGCAGATACGCAGTATTTT	CASSSRAPNVADTQYF
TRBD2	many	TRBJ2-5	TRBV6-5	TGTGCCAGCAGTTACTCGCGGGGGGGAGAGACCCAGTACTTC	CASSYSRGGETQYF
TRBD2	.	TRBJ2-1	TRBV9	TGTGCCAGCAGCCCTCTTAGCGGGAGGGCTGACAATGACCAGTTCTTC	CASSPLSGRADNDQFF
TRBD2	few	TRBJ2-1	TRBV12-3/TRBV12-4	TGTGCCAGCAGTTTAGGACTAGCTCGGGGTGAGCAGTTCTTC	CASSLGLARGEQFF
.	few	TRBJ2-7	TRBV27	TGTGCCAGCAGTTCCCCCATGCAGGGTCCCTCCTACGAGCAGTACTTC	CASSSPMQGPSYEQYF
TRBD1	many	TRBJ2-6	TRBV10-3	TGTGCCATCGTGGGACAGATCTCTGGGGCCAACGTCCTGACTTTC	CAIVGQISGANVLTF
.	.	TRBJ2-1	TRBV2	TGTGCCAGCCTGGACCGCCGCTCCTACAATGATCAGTTCTTC	CASLDRRSYNDQFF
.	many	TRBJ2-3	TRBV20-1	TGCAGTGCTAGTGCGGGGAGCACAGATACGCAGTATTTT	CSASAGSTDTQYF
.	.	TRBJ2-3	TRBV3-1	TGTGCCAGCAGCCAATACGGCACAGATACGCAGTATTTT	CASSQYGTDTQYF
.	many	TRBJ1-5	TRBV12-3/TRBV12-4	TGTGCCAGCAGTTTAGAGGGCCGCAATCAGCCCCAGCATTTT	CASSLEGRNQPQHF
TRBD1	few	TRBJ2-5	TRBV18	TGTGCCAGCTCAGCATTGCCGACAGGGGTGAAAGAGACCCAGTACTTC	CASSALPTGVKETQYF
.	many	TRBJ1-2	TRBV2	TGTGCCAGCAGTATCAGGGAGGACATCTATGGCTACACCTTC	CASSIREDIYGYTF
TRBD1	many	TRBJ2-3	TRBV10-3	TGTGCCATCGGGCCGACAGGGAAGAGCACAGATACGCAGTATTTT	CAIGPTGKSTDTQYF
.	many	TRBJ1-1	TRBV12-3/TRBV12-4	TGTGCCAGCAGTCATTCCAGGGGCCGGACTGAAGCTTTCTTT	CASSHSRGRTEAFF
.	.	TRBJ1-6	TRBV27	TGTGCCAGCAGTGCCCTACAGGGTTGGGGGGGCGATTCACCCCTCCACTTT	CASSALQGWGGDSPLHF
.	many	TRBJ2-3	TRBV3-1	TGTGCCAGCAGCCACTGGGGGGGGCCTGCAGATACGCAGTATTTT	CASSHWGGPADTQYF
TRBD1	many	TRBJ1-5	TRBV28	TGTGCCAGCAGTACCTCTTCCACAGGGGTATATAGCAATCAGCCCCAGCATTTT	CASSTSSTGVYSNQPQHF
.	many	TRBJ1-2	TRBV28	TGTGCCAGCGTTAGGGAATACTTCACTGGCTACACCTTC	CASVREYFTGYTF
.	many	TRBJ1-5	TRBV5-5	TGTGCCAGCGCGATACAGGCATATAGCAATCAGCCCCAGCATTTT	CASAIQAYSNQPQHF
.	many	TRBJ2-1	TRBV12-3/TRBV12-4	TGTGCCAGCAGCAAAATACCCTCCTACAATGAGCAGTTCTTC	CASSKIPSYNEQFF